Listed below are T cell receptor beta chains from one sample, sequenced in a study of tumor-infiltrating lymphocytes in oesophageal squamous cell carcinoma. TCRdb redid the calling of the PCR reads with MiXCR, one entry per CDR3 protein. The sample includes roughly 20,000 distinct CDR3 sequences, about 35% of them seen just once. Sequencing used esophageal tumor tissue. These receptors all come from a male donor with esophageal squamous cell carcinoma. CDR3s include the opening cysteine and the closing phenylalanine or tryptophan. Fields, in order: J gene, V gene, clone size, D gene, CDR3 protein, CDR3 DNA. D genes are given only for firm matches. Expanded clones are given a class, and other clones once, few, many or no size at all.

j_call: TRBJ1-1; v_call: TRBV5-5; clone_size: many; d_call: -; cdr3_aa: CASSPPGRLNTEAFF; cdr3_nt: TGTGCCAGCAGCCCCCCGGGACGCCTGAACACTGAAGCTTTCTTT
j_call: TRBJ1-1; v_call: TRBV5-1; clone_size: -; d_call: -; cdr3_aa: CASSLSNTEAFF; cdr3_nt: TGCGCCAGCAGCTTGTCAAACACTGAAGCTTTCTTT
j_call: TRBJ2-4; v_call: TRBV7-9; clone_size: many; d_call: -; cdr3_aa: CASSLELGIQYF; cdr3_nt: TGTGCCAGCAGCTTAGAATTAGGCATTCAGTACTTC
j_call: TRBJ2-5; v_call: TRBV6-1; clone_size: -; d_call: -; cdr3_aa: CASSQWANQLQETQYF; cdr3_nt: TGTGCCAGCAGTCAATGGGCGAACCAGCTCCAAGAGACCCAGTACTTC
j_call: TRBJ2-5; v_call: TRBV6-6; clone_size: many; d_call: TRBD2; cdr3_aa: CASSYSSRESGRATHGQYF; cdr3_nt: TGTGCCAGCAGTTACTCAAGCCGGGAGAGCGGGAGGGCGACCCACGGTCAGTACTTC
j_call: TRBJ2-6; v_call: TRBV7-5; clone_size: -; d_call: -; cdr3_aa: CISVPEGLPVDEQYF; cdr3_nt: -
j_call: TRBJ2-1; v_call: TRBV7-2; clone_size: medium-sized; d_call: TRBD2; cdr3_aa: CASSLVAGDYNEQFF; cdr3_nt: TGTGCCAGCAGCTTAGTAGCGGGAGATTATAATGAGCAGTTCTTC
j_call: TRBJ2-3; v_call: TRBV6-6; clone_size: many; d_call: TRBD2; cdr3_aa: CASSYPGLAVTDTQYF; cdr3_nt: TGTGCCAGCAGTTACCCGGGACTAGCGGTCACAGATACGCAGTATTTT
j_call: TRBJ2-7; v_call: TRBV7-2; clone_size: medium-sized; d_call: TRBD2; cdr3_aa: CASSGGGTRVHEQYF; cdr3_nt: TGTGCCAGCAGCGGAGGTGGGACTAGAGTCCACGAGCAGTACTTC
j_call: TRBJ2-1; v_call: TRBV11-2; clone_size: -; d_call: -; cdr3_aa: CASSLTPYNEQFF; cdr3_nt: TGTGCCAGCAGCTTAACCCCTTACAATGAGCAGTTCTTC
j_call: TRBJ2-1; v_call: TRBV4-1; clone_size: -; d_call: TRBD2; cdr3_aa: CASSQRTSSYNEQFF; cdr3_nt: TGCGCCAGCAGCCAACGGACTAGCAGCTACAATGAGCAGTTCTTC
j_call: TRBJ1-6; v_call: TRBV7-2; clone_size: large; d_call: TRBD1; cdr3_aa: CASSWGQVLDSPLHF; cdr3_nt: TGTGCCAGCAGCTGGGGACAGGTTTTAGATTCACCCCTCCACTTT
j_call: TRBJ2-1; v_call: TRBV7-9; clone_size: few; d_call: TRBD2; cdr3_aa: CASSHRAGAEGGEQFF; cdr3_nt: TGTGCCAGCAGCCATAGAGCGGGAGCCGAAGGAGGGGAGCAGTTCTTC
j_call: TRBJ2-5; v_call: TRBV5-3; clone_size: -; d_call: -; cdr3_aa: CASSFLRTAYQETQYF; cdr3_nt: TGTGCCAGCAGCTTTCTCAGGACAGCGTACCAAGAGACCCAGTACTTC
j_call: TRBJ2-5; v_call: TRBV4-2; clone_size: -; d_call: TRBD2; cdr3_aa: CASSRTGTSGATGETQYF; cdr3_nt: TGTGCCAGCAGCCGAACCGGGACTAGCGGGGCGACGGGGGAGACCCAGTACTTC
j_call: TRBJ1-2; v_call: TRBV5-6; clone_size: many; d_call: -; cdr3_aa: CASSFGLAPNFGYTF; cdr3_nt: TGTGCCAGCAGCTTCGGTTTAGCACCTAACTTCGGCTACACCTTC
j_call: TRBJ1-2; v_call: TRBV6-1; clone_size: once; d_call: TRBD1; cdr3_aa: CASSRTGGEGYTF; cdr3_nt: TGTGCCAGCAGCAGGACAGGGGGCGAGGGCTACACCTTC
j_call: TRBJ2-7; v_call: TRBV12-3/TRBV12-4; clone_size: -; d_call: TRBD2; cdr3_aa: CASSSLAGGWNEQYF; cdr3_nt: TGTGCCAGCAGTTCTCTAGCGGGAGGGTGGAATGAGCAGTACTTC
j_call: TRBJ2-3; v_call: TRBV10-2; clone_size: -; d_call: TRBD2; cdr3_aa: CASSESGGGAIRYF; cdr3_nt: TGCGCCAGCAGTGAGTCTGGGGGAGGGGCCATTCGGTATTTT
j_call: TRBJ2-7; v_call: TRBV6-1; clone_size: many; d_call: -; cdr3_aa: CASSRPLLGLAYEQYF; cdr3_nt: TGTGCCAGCAGTCGGCCTCTGCTGGGGCTAGCCTACGAGCAGTACTTC
j_call: TRBJ2-1; v_call: TRBV10-2; clone_size: -; d_call: -; cdr3_aa: CASSEPDYNEQFF; cdr3_nt: TGCGCCAGCAGTGAACCGGATTACAATGAGCAGTTCTTC
j_call: TRBJ1-1; v_call: TRBV7-7; clone_size: once; d_call: TRBD1; cdr3_aa: CASSGDRGVTEAFF; cdr3_nt: TGTGCCAGCAGCGGCGACAGGGGGGTCACTGAAGCTTTCTTT
j_call: TRBJ2-7; v_call: TRBV12-3/TRBV12-4; clone_size: many; d_call: -; cdr3_aa: CASSAYGWVEQYF; cdr3_nt: TGTGCCAGCAGCGCCTACGGGTGGGTGGAGCAGTACTTC
j_call: TRBJ2-6; v_call: TRBV7-4; clone_size: -; d_call: -; cdr3_aa: CASSRGTF; cdr3_nt: TGTGCCAGCAGCCGCGGGACTTTC